This T cell receptor beta chain was captured by sequencing in a study of blood T cells in healthy people across ages. About the research overall: In model experiments, template switching was able to capture about one barcoded beta molecule for every two T cells that were present.

Points from the study as a whole: Unsorted PBMCs ruled out conclusive naive versus antigen-experienced comparison. Per million T cells, the diversity of TCR beta decreased roughly linearly as age advanced.

On this clonotype: Its cognate antigen is unknown.

The CDR3 has 14 amino acids. Trimming took off 8 bases at V and 0 bases at J, with 13 bases between the two ends. Germline V gene lookup returns CDR1 SGHRS and CDR2 YFSETQ. A second PCR, run for roughly 7 to 11 cycles, used a sample-barcoded 5' primer plus a J-beta primer mix. TCRdb analysed the 5' RACE reads with MiXCR anew, one entry per CDR3 protein. The sample has about 760,000 distinct CDR3 sequences, approximately 60% seen once. The chain employs TRBV5-1 and TRBJ2-3, with D possibly being TRBD1 (6 bases). Sample: blood. This receptor was identified in a man aged 35 to 55 in good health. In nucleotides, the CDR3 is TGCGCCAGTAACAGGGATACTAGCACAGATACGCAGTATTTT. This encodes CASNRDTSTDTQYF.